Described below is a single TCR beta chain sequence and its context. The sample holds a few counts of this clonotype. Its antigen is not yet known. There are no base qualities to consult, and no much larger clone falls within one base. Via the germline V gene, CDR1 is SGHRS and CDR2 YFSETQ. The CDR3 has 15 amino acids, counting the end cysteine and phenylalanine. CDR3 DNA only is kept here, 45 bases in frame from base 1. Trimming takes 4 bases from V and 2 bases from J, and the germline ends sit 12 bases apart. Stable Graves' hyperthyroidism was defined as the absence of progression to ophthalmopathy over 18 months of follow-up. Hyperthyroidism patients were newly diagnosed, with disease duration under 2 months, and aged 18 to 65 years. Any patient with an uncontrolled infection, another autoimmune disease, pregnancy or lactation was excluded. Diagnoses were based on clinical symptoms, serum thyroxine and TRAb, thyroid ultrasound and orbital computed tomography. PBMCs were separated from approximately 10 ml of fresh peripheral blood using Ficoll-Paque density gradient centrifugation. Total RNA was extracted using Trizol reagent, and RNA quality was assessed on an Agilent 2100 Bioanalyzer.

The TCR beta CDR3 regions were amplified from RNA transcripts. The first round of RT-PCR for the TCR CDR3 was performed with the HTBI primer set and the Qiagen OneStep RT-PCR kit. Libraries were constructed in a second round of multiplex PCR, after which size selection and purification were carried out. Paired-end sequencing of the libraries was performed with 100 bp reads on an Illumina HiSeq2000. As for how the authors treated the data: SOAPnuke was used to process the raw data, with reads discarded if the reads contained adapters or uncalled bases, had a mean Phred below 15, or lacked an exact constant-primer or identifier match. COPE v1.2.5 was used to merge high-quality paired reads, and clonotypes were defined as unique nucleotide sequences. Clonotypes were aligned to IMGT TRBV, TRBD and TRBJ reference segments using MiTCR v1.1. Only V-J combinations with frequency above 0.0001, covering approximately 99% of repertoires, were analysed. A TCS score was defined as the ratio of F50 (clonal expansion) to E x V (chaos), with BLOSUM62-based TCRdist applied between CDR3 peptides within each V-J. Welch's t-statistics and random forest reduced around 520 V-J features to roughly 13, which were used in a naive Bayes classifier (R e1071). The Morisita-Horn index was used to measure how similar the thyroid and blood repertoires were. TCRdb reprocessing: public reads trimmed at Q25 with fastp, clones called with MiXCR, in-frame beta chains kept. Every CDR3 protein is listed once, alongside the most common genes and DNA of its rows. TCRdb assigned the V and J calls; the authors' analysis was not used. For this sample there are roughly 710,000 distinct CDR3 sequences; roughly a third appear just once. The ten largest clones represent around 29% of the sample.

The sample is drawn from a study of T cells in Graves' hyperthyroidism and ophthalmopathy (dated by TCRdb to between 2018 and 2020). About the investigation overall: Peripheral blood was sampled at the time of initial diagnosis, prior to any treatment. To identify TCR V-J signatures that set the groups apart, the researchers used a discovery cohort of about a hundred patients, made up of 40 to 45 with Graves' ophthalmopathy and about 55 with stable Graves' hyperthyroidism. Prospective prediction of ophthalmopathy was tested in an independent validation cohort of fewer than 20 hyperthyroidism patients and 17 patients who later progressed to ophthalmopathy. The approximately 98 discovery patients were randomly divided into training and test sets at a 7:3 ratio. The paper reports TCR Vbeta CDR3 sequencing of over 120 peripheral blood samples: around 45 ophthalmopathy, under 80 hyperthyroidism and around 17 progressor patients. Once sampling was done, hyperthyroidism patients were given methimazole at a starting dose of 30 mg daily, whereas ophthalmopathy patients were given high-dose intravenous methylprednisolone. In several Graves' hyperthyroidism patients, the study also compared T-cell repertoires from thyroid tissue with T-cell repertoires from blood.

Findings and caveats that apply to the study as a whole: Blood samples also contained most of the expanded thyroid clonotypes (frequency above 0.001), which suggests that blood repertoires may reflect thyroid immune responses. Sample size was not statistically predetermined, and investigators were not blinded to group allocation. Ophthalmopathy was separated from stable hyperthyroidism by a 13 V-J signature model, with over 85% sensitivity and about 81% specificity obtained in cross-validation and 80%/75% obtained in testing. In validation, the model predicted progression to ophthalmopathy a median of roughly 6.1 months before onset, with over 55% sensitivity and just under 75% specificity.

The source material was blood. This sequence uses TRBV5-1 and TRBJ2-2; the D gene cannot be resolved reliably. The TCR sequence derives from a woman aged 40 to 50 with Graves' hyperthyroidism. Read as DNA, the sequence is TGCGCCAGCAGCCCCCACCGACTTAACACCGGGGAGCTGTTTTTT. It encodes CASSPHRLNTGELFF.